A selection of T cell receptor beta chains follows, all from one sample in a study of graft-versus-host responses after intestinal transplantation. These TCRs' antigens remain unknown. The method was immunoSEQ multiplex PCR; TCRdb's version includes in-frame clones alone and lacks a portion of them. The table has roughly 90,000 clones, just over 90% seen once; the top ten hold approximately 5.6%. The material sequenced was unstimulated CD8+ T cells sorted from spleen or lymph node cells, taken before intestinal transplant. The receptors stem from a human donor who received an intestinal transplant. Each CDR3 is given with its conserved first and last residue. The D gene is left open where the match is weak. Rows may omit the clone size; those that give it use once, few, many or a size class.

j_call,clone_size,d_call,v_call,cdr3_length,cdr3_aa,cdr3_nt
TRBJ2-1,-,TRBD2,TRBV10-3,21,CAITDASGLASPTGLYNEQFF,TGTGCCATCACTGATGCTTCGGGACTAGCGTCCCCAACGGGGTTATACAATGAGCAGTTCTTC
TRBJ2-7,-,-,TRBV7-2,19,CASSLFTAGEAMMSYEQYF,TGTGCCAGCAGCTTATTTACGGCAGGGGAGGCGATGATGTCCTACGAGCAGTACTTC
TRBJ1-2,-,-,TRBV5-1,13,CASSFPNQSGYTF,TGCGCCAGCAGCTTCCCCAACCAAAGTGGCTACACCTTC
TRBJ2-2,-,-,TRBV5-1,14,CASSPTPPTGELFF,TGCGCCAGCAGCCCCACCCCTCCCACCGGGGAGCTGTTTTTT
TRBJ2-5,-,-,TRBV15,15,CATSRDLGLQETQYF,TGTGCCACCAGCAGAGACCTGGGACTGCAAGAGACCCAGTACTTC
TRBJ2-5,-,-,TRBV7-3,15,CASSLKGVTQETQYF,TGTGCCAGCAGCTTAAAAGGGGTTACCCAAGAGACCCAGTACTTC
TRBJ2-3,-,-,TRBV5-1,15,CASSLGVTSTDTQYF,TGCGCCAGCAGCTTGGGTGTCACTAGCACAGATACGCAGTATTTT
TRBJ1-6,once,-,TRBV5-4,14,CASSVQGGNSPLHF,TGTGCCAGCAGCGTGCAAGGGGGAAATTCACCCCTCCACTTT
TRBJ2-3,once,TRBD2,TRBV7-9,16,CASSHYRGGDSDTQYF,TGTGCCAGCAGCCATTACCGGGGGGGCGATTCAGATACGCAGTATTTT
TRBJ1-2,-,TRBD1,TRBV20-1,11,CSASIQGGYTF,TGCAGTGCTAGCATACAGGGGGGGTACACCTTC
TRBJ1-2,-,-,TRBV5-6,14,CASSLGQGRYGYTF,TGTGCCAGCAGCTTGGGGCAGGGGAGGTATGGCTACACCTTC
TRBJ1-6,once,-,TRBV6-5,13,CASKDPYNSPLHF,TGTGCCAGCAAGGACCCCTATAATTCACCCCTCCACTTT
TRBJ2-5,-,TRBD1,TRBV4-2,15,CASSAPGQWVETQYF,TGTGCCAGCAGCGCCCCGGGACAGTGGGTGGAGACCCAGTACTTC
TRBJ1-1,few,-,TRBV6-5,11,CASSTAAEAFF,TGTGCCAGCAGTACAGCGGCTGAAGCTTTCTTT
TRBJ1-1,-,TRBD1,TRBV19,16,CASWDRGKRANTEAFF,TGTGCCAGTTGGGACAGGGGGAAGAGGGCGAACACTGAAGCTTTCTTT
TRBJ2-2,-,-,TRBV7-6,12,CASSFGAGELFF,TGTGCCAGCAGCTTCGGTGCCGGGGAGCTGTTTTTT
TRBJ2-1,-,-,TRBV11-2,11,CASSPGNRQFF,TGTGCCAGCAGCCCAGGGAATAGGCAGTTCTTC
TRBJ2-7,-,-,TRBV7-9,14,CASSLELEDDEQYF,TGTGCCAGCAGCTTAGAGTTGGAGGACGACGAGCAGTACTTC
TRBJ2-5,-,-,TRBV28,15,CASSLFPGLKETQYF,TGTGCCAGCAGTTTATTCCCCGGACTAAAAGAGACCCAGTACTTC
TRBJ2-3,once,TRBD1,TRBV6-5,15,CASSHGTANTDTQYF,TGTGCCAGCAGCCACGGGACAGCCAACACAGATACGCAGTATTTT
TRBJ2-3,-,TRBD2,TRBV11-2,16,CASSPGTRRSGGTQYF,TGTGCCAGCAGCCCAGGGACCCGACGAAGCGGGGGGACGCAGTATTTT
TRBJ2-1,-,-,TRBV5-6,14,CASSFGRGDNEQFF,TGTGCCAGCAGCTTCGGCAGGGGAGATAATGAGCAGTTCTTC
TRBJ1-5,-,-,TRBV10-1,17,CASNPAWAGDGNQPQHF,TGCGCCAGCAATCCGGCTTGGGCAGGGGATGGCAATCAGCCCCAGCATTTT
TRBJ2-1,once,-,TRBV5-4,11,CASSSDSKQFF,TGTGCCAGCAGCTCCGACTCCAAGCAGTTCTTC
TRBJ1-4,-,TRBD1,TRBV7-9,15,CASSPTGTVNEKLFF,TGTGCCAGCAGCCCTACCGGGACAGTAAATGAAAAACTGTTTTTT
TRBJ2-5,-,-,TRBV9,15,CASSQSGAVQETQYF,TGTGCCAGCAGCCAATCCGGGGCGGTCCAAGAGACCCAGTACTTC
TRBJ1-2,once,-,TRBV21-1,15,CASSKKGGPHYGYTF,TGTGCCAGCAGCAAAAAGGGGGGACCACACTATGGCTACACCTTC
TRBJ1-6,few,-,TRBV6-5,15,CASSYSTGNNSPLHF,TGTGCCAGCAGTTACTCGACAGGAAATAATTCACCCCTCCACTTT
TRBJ1-2,-,-,TRBV28,13,CASTDAGAYGYTF,TGTGCCAGCACCGACGCAGGGGCCTATGGCTACACCTTC
TRBJ2-5,-,-,TRBV2,15,CASSDWGNTQETQYF,TGTGCCAGCAGTGATTGGGGTAACACACAAGAGACCCAGTACTTC
TRBJ1-4,-,TRBD1,TRBV9,16,CASSARTGATNEKLFF,TGTGCCAGCAGCGCCAGGACAGGTGCAACTAATGAAAAACTGTTTTTT
TRBJ1-2,-,-,TRBV7-6,16,CASSLALSDWGFGYTF,TGTGCCAGCAGCTTAGCGCTCTCTGACTGGGGATTTGGCTACACCTTC
TRBJ2-7,-,-,TRBV4-1,15,CASSQEDSLFYEQYF,TGCGCCAGCAGCCAAGAAGACTCTCTGTTTTACGAGCAGTACTTC
TRBJ2-7,-,-,TRBV5-6,14,CASSLANSVGEQYF,TGTGCCAGCAGCTTGGCCAACAGCGTGGGGGAGCAGTACTTC
TRBJ2-3,once,TRBD2,TRBV7-9,15,CASRRGLAGYDTQYF,TGTGCCAGCAGACGAGGACTAGCGGGATATGATACGCAGTATTTT
TRBJ2-7,once,TRBD2,TRBV6-5,14,CASSFSGLGYEQYF,TGTGCCAGCAGTTTTAGCGGGTTGGGATACGAGCAGTACTTC
TRBJ2-5,-,-,TRBV11-2,12,CASSLDFETQYF,TGTGCCAGCAGCTTAGATTTTGAGACCCAGTACTTC
TRBJ2-3,-,-,TRBV5-1,15,CASSLWDRSTDTQYF,TGCGCCAGCAGCTTGTGGGACCGAAGCACAGATACGCAGTATTTT
TRBJ1-2,-,-,TRBV4-1,16,CASSPPGVGDTTGYTF,TGCGCCAGCAGCCCCCCCGGAGTTGGGGACACCACCGGCTACACCTTC
TRBJ2-2,-,TRBD2,TRBV9,16,CASSVGGLAGDRELFF,TGTGCCAGCAGCGTAGGAGGGCTAGCGGGAGACAGGGAGCTGTTTTTT
TRBJ2-7,-,-,TRBV28,17,CASSPDGQGSMGGEQYF,TGTGCCAGCAGTCCCGATGGACAGGGATCCATGGGGGGGGAGCAGTACTTC